This T cell receptor beta chain originates from a study of OX40 agonist ivuxolimab in advanced cancers. Trimming removed 6 bases at V and 2 bases at J, with 10 bases between. This CDR3 contains 14 residues. Germline values: CDR1 SGHVS, CDR2 FQNEAQ. TCRdb's table, derived via immunoSEQ multiplex PCR, lists solely in-frame clones and lacks some. The data contain more than 35,000 clones, about three quarters of them seen just once; the ten biggest clones take up roughly an eighth. The TCR originated in an adult with an advanced solid tumor such as melanoma, head and neck, liver or kidney cancer. The V gene is TRBV7-8, the J gene TRBJ2-2; unclear D gene. The sequencing used CD4+ or CD8+ T cells sorted from blood, collected in a trial of the OX40 agonist ivuxolimab. As DNA, the CDR3 is TGTGCCAGCAGGTGGGCAGCTAACACCGGGGAGCTGTTTTTT. This translates into CASRWAANTGELFF.